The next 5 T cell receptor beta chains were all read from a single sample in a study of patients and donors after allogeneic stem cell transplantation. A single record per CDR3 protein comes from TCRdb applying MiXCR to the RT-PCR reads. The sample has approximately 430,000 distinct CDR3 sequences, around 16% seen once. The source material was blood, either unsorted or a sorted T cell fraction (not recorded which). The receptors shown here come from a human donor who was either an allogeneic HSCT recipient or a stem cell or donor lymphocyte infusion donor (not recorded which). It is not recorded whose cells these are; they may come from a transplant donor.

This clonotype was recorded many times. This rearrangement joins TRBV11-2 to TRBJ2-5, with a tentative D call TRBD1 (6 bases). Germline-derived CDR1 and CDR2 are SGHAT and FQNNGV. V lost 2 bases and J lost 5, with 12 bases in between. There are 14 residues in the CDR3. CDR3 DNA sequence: TGTGCCAGCAGCTTATTTACAGGGCGGGAGACCCAGTACTTC. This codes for CASSLFTGRETQYF. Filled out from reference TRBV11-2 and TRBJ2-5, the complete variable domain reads EAGVAQSPRYKIIEKRQSVAFWCNPISGHATLYWYQQILGQGPKLLIQFQNNGVVDDSQLPKDRFSAERLKGVDSTLKIQPAKLEDSAVYLCASSLFTGRETQYFGPGTRLLVL.

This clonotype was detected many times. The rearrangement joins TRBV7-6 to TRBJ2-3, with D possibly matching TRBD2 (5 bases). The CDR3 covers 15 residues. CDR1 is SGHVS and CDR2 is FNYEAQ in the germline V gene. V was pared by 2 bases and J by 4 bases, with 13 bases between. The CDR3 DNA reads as TGTGCCAGCAGCTTAAGTGGAGGTGGCGCAGATACGCAGTATTTT. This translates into CASSLSGGGADTQYF.

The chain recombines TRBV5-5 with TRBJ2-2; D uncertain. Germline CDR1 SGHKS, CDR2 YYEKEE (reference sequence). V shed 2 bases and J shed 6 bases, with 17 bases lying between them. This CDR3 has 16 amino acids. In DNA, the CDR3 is TGTGCCAGCAGCTTCTCGCAACGGGCCGTCTCCGGGGAGCTGTTTTTT. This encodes CASSFSQRAVSGELFF.

The CDR3 spells CASSQDRTRENTGELFF. CDR3 bases: TGTGCCAGCAGCCAAGATCGTACCAGGGAAAACACCGGGGAGCTGTTTTTT. The J gene is TRBJ2-2, the V gene TRBV3-1; TRBD1 is a possible D gene (5 bases). The CDR3 extends over 17 amino acids. Germline lookup yields CDR1 LGHDT and CDR2 YNNKEL (reference sequence). V lost 0 bases and J 2 bases, leaving 13 bases between the germline ends.

CDR3 nucleotides: TGTGCCAGTAGGGCGGGAAAAGGGTCCCAGCATTTT. Amino acid sequence: CASRAGKGSQHF. The chain links TRBV19 to TRBJ1-5; D call uncertain. The CDR3 sequence is 12 residues long. Trimming took off 6 bases at V and 11 bases at J, with 14 bases between the two ends. Germline CDR1 LNHDA, CDR2 SQIVND (reference sequence).